The 32 T cell receptor beta chains reported below all come from one sample, sequenced in a study of PD-1 blockade in classical Hodgkin lymphoma. No patient escaped relapse after autologous stem cell transplantation, and brentuximab vedotin exposure varied. The method was immunoSEQ multiplex PCR; TCRdb's version includes in-frame clones alone and lacks a portion of them. The data hold around 25,000 clones, with approximately 78% observed a single time. This sample comprised peripheral blood mononuclear cells (PBMCs), obtained before the second cycle of nivolumab. The receptors were sampled from a human donor with classical Hodgkin lymphoma.

The V and J genes are TRBV7-2 and TRBJ2-5; 7 bases match TRBD2. The germline V gene encodes CDR1 SGHTA and CDR2 FQGNSA. The V segment lost 6 bases and the J segment 4 bases; nucleotides outside the gene matches: 14. This CDR3 spans 16 amino acids. This CDR3 reads CASSVESGVGVETQYF. CDR3 coding DNA: TGTGCCAGCAGTGTTGAAAGCGGGGTAGGGGTAGAGACCCAGTACTTC. The full variable domain, rest sourced from reference TRBV7-2 and TRBJ2-5, is GAGVSQSPSNKVTEKGKDVELRCDPISGHTALYWYRQSLGQGLEFLIYFQGNSAPDKSGLPSDRFSAERTGGSVSTLTIQRTQQEDSAVYLCASSVESGVGVETQYFGPGTRLLVL.

V and J are TRBV11-3 and TRBJ2-1; unclear D gene. The CDR3 consists of 15 residues. CDR1 and CDR2 (germline): SGHNT, YENEEA. The germline V and J ends were trimmed by 5 bases and 5 bases, with 16 bases remaining between them. The CDR3, as DNA: TGTGCCAGCAGCCCCACCGCGGAGTTTCACAATGAGCAGTTCTTC. This codes for CASSPTAEFHNEQFF.

J is TRBJ2-7 and V is TRBV19; TRBD1 matches at 9 bases. This CDR3 comprises 15 residues. Unmatched junction bases numbered 17, after V lost 9 bases and J lost 8 bases. Germline CDR1 and CDR2: LNHDA and SQIVND (reference sequence). CDR3 nucleotide sequence: TGTGCCAGCCTTGACTCCGGGACAGGGCATACGAAGCAGTACTTC. It specifies CASLDSGTGHTKQYF.

The chain links TRBV6-5 to TRBJ2-7; 9 nucleotides match TRBD2. J was trimmed by 2 bases and V by 6 bases; bases with no gene match: 8. The V gene's germline CDR1 is MNHEY and CDR2 SVGAGI. This CDR3 comprises 15 residues. CDR3 amino acids: CASRPPSGTAYEQYF. CDR3 nucleotides: TGTGCCAGCAGACCCCCTAGCGGGACAGCCTACGAGCAGTACTTC.

The V call is TRBV6-5, the J call TRBJ2-7; D is unresolved. The CDR3 spans 11 residues. Trimming cost V 7 bases and J 5 bases, with 9 bases left between them. Germline CDR1 is MNHEY and CDR2 is SVGAGI. CDR3 sequence: CASTLQDEQYF. As DNA, the CDR3 is TGTGCCAGCACCTTGCAGGACGAGCAGTACTTC.

In its sample, this clone was seen once. The chain combines TRBV27 with TRBJ2-3; D tentatively reads TRBD1 or TRBD2 (6 bases each). Germline V lookup: CDR1 MNHEY, CDR2 SMNVEV (reference sequence). V lost 5 bases and J 3 bases, leaving 12 bases between the germline ends. The CDR3 is made up of 14 amino acids. The CDR3 nucleotides are TGTGCCAGCAGTGTGACAGGAGGGACAGATACGCAGTATTTT. It translates to CASSVTGGTDTQYF.

This rearrangement joins TRBV4-3 to TRBJ1-1, with TRBD1 identical over 10 bases. V lost 4 bases to trimming and J lost 1 base; unmatched junction nucleotides: 0. Per germline, CDR1 LGHNA and CDR2 YSLEER. The CDR3 length is 14 residues. CDR3 protein: CASSRTGGNTEAFF. CDR3 DNA sequence: TGCGCCAGCAGCCGGACAGGGGGGAACACTGAAGCTTTCTTT.

The chain recombines TRBV11-2 with TRBJ2-7, with D perhaps given as TRBD1 or TRBD2 (6 bases each). Trimming shortened V by 5 bases and J by 2 bases, and 16 bases separated the two germline ends. The germline gives CDR1 SGHAT, CDR2 FQNNGV. The length of the CDR3 is 15 residues. The CDR3 DNA reads TGTGCCAGCAGCCCTCATTGGGGGGCAGCCTACGAGCAGTACTTC. Amino acid sequence: CASSPHWGAAYEQYF.

The chain recombines TRBV27 with TRBJ1-2; 7 nucleotides agree with TRBD1. CDR1 and CDR2 (germline): MNHEY, SMNVEV (reference sequence). The junction had 16 bases not matched to a gene; V was cut back by 8 bases and J by 4 bases. CDR3 length: 16 amino acids. CDR3 region: CASGWWEGAFSYGYTF. The CDR3 DNA reads as TGTGCCAGCGGTTGGTGGGAGGGGGCTTTTAGCTATGGCTACACCTTC.

The chain links TRBV4-3 to TRBJ2-7; D is unresolved. Germline V lookup: CDR1 LGHNA, CDR2 YSLEER. Between the trimmed V and J ends, which lost 3 bases and 5 bases, there was a span of 14 bases. The CDR3 contains 14 residues. The CDR3 loop is CASSQAHWANEQYF. The CDR3 DNA sequence: TGCGCCAGCAGCCAGGCCCACTGGGCCAACGAGCAGTACTTC.

CDR3 in DNA: TGTGCCAGCAGCGTAGCCGGGACAGTTAATGAAAAACTGTTTTTT. Translating gives CASSVAGTVNEKLFF. The chain uses TRBV9 and TRBJ1-4, with 7 nucleotides matching TRBD1. From germline, CDR1 is SGDLS and CDR2 YYNGEE. This CDR3 has 15 residues. V dropped 0 bases and J dropped 4; count of bases not matched to a gene: 3. Combining the CDR3 with reference TRBV9 and TRBJ1-4 gives the whole variable domain DSGVTQTPKHLITATGQRVTLRCSPRSGDLSVYWYQQSLDQGLQFLIQYYNGEERAKGNILERFSAQQFPDLHSELNLSSLELGDSALYFCASSVAGTVNEKLFFGSGTQLSVL.

The rearrangement joins TRBV11-3 to TRBJ2-1; tentatively, D is TRBD2 (6 bases). Germline assignment: CDR1 SGHNT and CDR2 YENEEA. V lost 4 bases and J 6 bases, leaving 13 bases between the germline ends. The CDR3 covers 14 residues. The CDR3 bases are TGTGCCAGCAGCTCACCGGGACTGAGCAATGAGCAGTTCTTC. Translated, it gives CASSSPGLSNEQFF.

The V call is TRBV4-3, the J call TRBJ2-1; D may be TRBD1 or TRBD2 (5 bases each). V lost 1 base and J lost 6, with 34 bases in between. Per germline, CDR1 LGHNA and CDR2 YSLEER. The CDR3 is 22 amino acids. CDR3 region: CASSQAIGFLEAEGPTANEQFF. CDR3 bases: TGCGCCAGCAGCCAAGCGATTGGATTCTTAGAAGCCGAGGGACCGACGGCCAATGAGCAGTTCTTC.

The chain carries TRBV10-2 and TRBJ1-4; D not certain. This CDR3 comprises 13 residues. Germline V gives CDR1 WSHSY, CDR2 SAAADI. Trimming pared 11 bases from V and 0 bases from J, leaving 10 bases between. CDR3 nucleotides: TGCGCCGACTCCGGTGCAACTAATGAAAAACTGTTTTTT. It codes for CADSGATNEKLFF.

The chain joins TRBV25-1 to TRBJ2-2, with D tentatively TRBD1 or TRBD2 (5 bases each). Germline lookup yields CDR1 MGHDK and CDR2 SYGVNS. The CDR3 has 12 amino acids. The V gene lost 10 bases and the J gene lost 4 bases, with 10 bases spanning the gap. As DNA, the CDR3 is TGTGCCACCCCAGGGAGCACCGGGGAGCTGTTTTTT. It encodes CATPGSTGELFF.

The rearrangement uses TRBV28 and TRBJ2-5; 14 nucleotides align to TRBD2. Unmatched junction bases numbered 6, after V lost 7 bases and J lost 5 bases. Germline lookup yields CDR1 MDHEN and CDR2 SYDVKM. The CDR3 contains 15 residues. This CDR3 is CASNPGTSGGETQYF. CDR3 bases: TGTGCCAGCAACCCCGGGACTAGCGGGGGTGAGACCCAGTACTTC.

V is TRBV6-1 and J is TRBJ2-7; 8 bases agree with TRBD2. The length of the CDR3 is 13 residues. J lost 3 bases, V lost 7 bases, and 5 bases had no gene match. The germline V gene has CDR1 MNHNS and CDR2 SASEGT. CDR3 residues: CASTREGSYEQYF. In DNA, the CDR3 is TGTGCCAGCACCCGGGAGGGGAGCTACGAGCAGTACTTC.

The chain employs TRBV29-1 and TRBJ2-3; D may match TRBD1 or TRBD2 (5 bases each). V was pared by 0 bases and J by 1 base, with 5 bases between. From germline, CDR1 is SQVTM and CDR2 ANQGSEA. The CDR3 runs to 13 residues. In DNA, the CDR3 is TGCAGCGTTGAAGAGGGGGGCACAGATACGCAGTATTTT. The encoded protein is CSVEEGGTDTQYF.

The rearrangement uses TRBV4-1 and TRBJ1-4; D may be TRBD1 (5 bases). Deletions cut 5 bases from V and 8 bases from J, with 15 bases between. CDR1 is MGHRA and CDR2 is YSYEKL in the germline V gene. The CDR3 length is 14 residues. CDR3 loop: CASSGQWGLEKLFF. The CDR3 nucleotides read TGCGCCAGCAGCGGCCAATGGGGGTTGGAAAAACTGTTTTTT.

The CDR3 DNA reads TGTGCCAGCAGCGTAGATTGGAGCTCCTACAATGAGCAGTTCTTC. Translation: CASSVDWSSYNEQFF. The chain employs TRBV9 and TRBJ2-1; D not certain. The CDR3 runs 15 residues. Germline V gene lookup returns CDR1 SGDLS and CDR2 YYNGEE. V was clipped by 0 bases and J by 0 bases, with 7 bases between them.

The V gene is TRBV4-2, the J gene TRBJ2-5, with 7 bases identical to TRBD1. The CDR3 contains 15 residues. CDR1 is LGHNA, CDR2 YNFKEQ, per germline. After removal of 2 bases from V and 3 bases from J, the junction contained 6 bases not matched to a gene. CDR3 sequence reads: CASSQRTGDKETQYF. The DNA of the CDR3 is TGTGCCAGCAGCCAAAGGACAGGCGACAAAGAGACCCAGTACTTC.

The J gene is TRBJ2-5, the V gene TRBV7-2, with TRBD2 matching over 11 bases. This CDR3 spans 17 amino acids. Looked up from germline, CDR1 is SGHTA and CDR2 is FQGNSA. The trim removed 5 bases at V and 5 bases at J, leaving 13 bases unmatched. The DNA for the CDR3 is TGTGCCAGCAGCCCCTACCGTCTAGCGGGGGGACAGGAGACCCAGTACTTC. As protein: CASSPYRLAGGQETQYF.

This rearrangement joins TRBV29-1 to TRBJ1-2, with D unclear. CDR1 is SQVTM and CDR2 is ANQGSEA in the germline V gene. The ends were cut back, 5 bases at V and 3 bases at J, with 4 bases in the middle. The CDR3 length is 10 residues. CDR3 loop: CSVLDYGYTF. The CDR3 coding sequence is TGCAGCGTTCTGGACTATGGCTACACCTTC.

The chain joins TRBV27 to TRBJ1-2; 7 nucleotides line up with TRBD1. Germline V gene data show CDR1 as MNHEY and CDR2 as SMNVEV (reference sequence). This CDR3 is 16 amino acids long. V was pared by 3 bases and J by 1 base, with 8 bases of the junction left unmatched. The DNA of the CDR3 is TGTGCCAGCAGTTTTTCTCAGGGGGTACTTAACTATGGCTACACCTTC. As protein: CASSFSQGVLNYGYTF.

CDR3: CASSPWTGENTEAFF. Written as DNA, the CDR3 is TGTGCCAGCTCACCTTGGACAGGGGAGAACACTGAAGCTTTCTTT. This chain uses TRBV18 with TRBJ1-1; 9 positions match TRBD1. CDR3 length: 15 amino acids. Germline V lookup: CDR1 KGHSH, CDR2 LQKENI. V lost 3 bases and J lost 1; bases outside the gene matches: 3.

This clone appeared a few times. V and J are TRBV28 and TRBJ1-1; weak D call: TRBD1 (5 bases). The length of the CDR3 is 14 residues. V lost 9 bases, J lost 8 bases, and 22 bases lay in between. Germline assignment: CDR1 MDHEN and CDR2 SYDVKM. The CDR3 nucleotides read TGTGCCAGTTTTTTAGACAGACTAGGAACCGAAGCTTTCTTT. This translates into CASFLDRLGTEAFF.

This chain uses TRBV6-5 with TRBJ2-7, with D perhaps TRBD1 (5 bases). The CDR3 runs 13 residues. V lost 4 bases to trimming and J lost 6 bases, with 13 bases between them. CDR1 is MNHEY, CDR2 SVGAGI, per germline. This CDR3 is CASSSPQALEQYF. CDR3 coding DNA: TGTGCCAGCAGTTCCCCACAGGCCCTCGAGCAGTACTTC.

This rearrangement joins TRBV7-9 to TRBJ2-2; D is unclear. Germline V CDR1 and CDR2: SEHNR, FQNEAQ (reference sequence). This CDR3 is 14 amino acids long. The V and J ends lost 5 bases and 1 base respectively, with 8 bases between them. The CDR3 DNA is TGTGCCAGCAGCCGGAACCGGAACACCGGGGAGCTGTTTTTT. Encoded protein: CASSRNRNTGELFF.

V is TRBV6-5 and J is TRBJ2-5; weak D call: TRBD2 (6 bases). The CDR3 extends over 14 amino acids. The ends were cut back, 2 bases at V and 4 bases at J, with 11 bases in the middle. Germline-derived CDR1 and CDR2 are MNHEY and SVGAGI. The CDR3 region has the DNA TGTGCCAGCAGTTACGGCGGGAAGGGAGAGACCCAGTACTTC. Its translation: CASSYGGKGETQYF.

The chain combines TRBV6-5 with TRBJ1-6; D is ambiguous. The length of the CDR3 is 12 residues. The germline gives CDR1 MNHEY, CDR2 SVGAGI. Trimming cost V 0 bases and J 12 bases, with 6 bases left between them. The CDR3 coding sequence is TGTGCCAGCAGTTACTCTACTGGACCCCTCCACTTT. This codes for CASSYSTGPLHF.

The chain carries TRBV28 and TRBJ1-3; 7 bases fit TRBD1. The germline V gene encodes CDR1 MDHEN and CDR2 SYDVKM. This CDR3 is built from 14 residues. With 3 bases clipped from V and 2 bases from J, the junction kept 1 base outside the gene matches. The CDR3 DNA follows: TGTGCCAGCAGTTTGACAGGGACTGGAAACACCATATATTTT. Protein sequence: CASSLTGTGNTIYF.

V and J are TRBV7-6 and TRBJ1-4, with D maybe TRBD1 (6 bases). V gave up 5 bases and J gave up 0 bases, with 10 bases separating them. The length of the CDR3 is 15 residues. CDR1 is SGHVS, CDR2 FNYEAQ, per germline. CDR3: CASSEGGATNEKLFF. The CDR3 DNA reads as TGTGCCAGCAGCGAAGGGGGAGCAACTAATGAAAAACTGTTTTTT.